These 8 T cell receptor beta chains share one sample of origin, sequenced in a study of Ad26.COV2.S vaccination and SARS-CoV-2 variants. Sample treatment: some 20 received Ad26.COV2.S at low or high dose, single or two shots; 5 received placebo; per-sample allocation not given. Specimen acquisition occurred on day 63 following the initial vaccine or placebo injection. Assay: immunoSEQ multiplex PCR; the TCRdb copy retains only in-frame clones and omits some. The profile shows about 420,000 clones, over 75% of them singletons. The sample was peripheral blood, taken in a trial of Ad26.COV2.S vaccine versus placebo. Every receptor here comes from a person aged 18-65 years who received the Ad26.COV2.S COVID-19 vaccine or a placebo.

Here the CDR3 reads CASSRFAVGYGTNEKLFF. CDR3 nucleotide sequence: TGCGCCAGCAGCCGGTTCGCGGTCGGCTATGGAACTAATGAAAAACTGTTTTTT. This chain connects TRBV4-1 to TRBJ1-4; no firm D call. V lost 4 bases to trimming and J lost 1 base, with 19 bases between them. Germline CDR1 and CDR2: MGHRA and YSYEKL. CDR3 length equals 18 residues.

This rearrangement joins TRBV24-1 to TRBJ2-3; 10 positions agree with TRBD1. V trimming: 2 bases; J trimming: 1 base; junction bases outside the gene matches: 2. From germline, CDR1 is KGHDR and CDR2 SFDVKD. The CDR3 contains 16 residues. This chain's CDR3 is CATSDWTGGGTDTQYF. The DNA for the CDR3 is TGTGCCACCAGTGATTGGACAGGGGGGGGCACAGATACGCAGTATTTT.

V usage is TRBV4-1 and J usage is TRBJ1-2; D remains ambiguous. Per germline, CDR1 MGHRA and CDR2 YSYEKL. The V end was cut by 4 bases, the J end by 10 bases, with 16 bases between. The CDR3 consists of 13 residues. The CDR3 DNA sequence: TGCGCCAGCAGCCGAGACCCCAGGACTGCCTACACCTTC. This gives the protein CASSRDPRTAYTF.

The CDR3 DNA reads as TGCGCCAGCAGCCTGGGGGTTTTTGGCAATCAGCCCCAGCATTTT. As protein: CASSLGVFGNQPQHF. The V gene is TRBV4-1, the J gene TRBJ1-5; D perhaps matches TRBD1 (5 bases). V shed 4 bases and J shed 2 bases, with 12 bases lying between them. This CDR3 has 15 amino acids. The V gene's germline CDR1 is MGHRA and CDR2 YSYEKL.

This clone was seen only once. The rearrangement links TRBV5-1 to TRBJ1-1; D is unresolved. V was shortened by 0 bases and J by 0 bases, with 12 bases between the two germline ends. The CDR3 is 16 residues long. The V gene's germline CDR1 is SGHRS and CDR2 YFSETQ. Written as DNA, the CDR3 is TGCGCCAGCAGCTTGGGTAGTTCGCGAATGAACACTGAAGCTTTCTTT. Its protein product is CASSLGSSRMNTEAFF.

This chain joins TRBV5-1 and TRBJ2-3; 7 positions match TRBD2. The CDR3 has 15 residues. Looked up from germline, CDR1 is SGHRS and CDR2 is YFSETQ. J was trimmed by 2 bases and V by 4 bases; bases with no gene match: 7. The CDR3 protein is CASSPRAGDTDTQYF. The CDR3 DNA is TGCGCCAGCAGCCCCCGGGCGGGGGACACAGATACGCAGTATTTT.

V is TRBV7-3 and J is TRBJ2-7; D may be TRBD2 (6 bases). Trimming shortened V by 1 base and J by 0 bases, and 13 bases separated the two germline ends. The CDR3 spans 16 residues. Germline V gene lookup returns CDR1 SGHTA and CDR2 FQGTGA. The CDR3 coding sequence is TGTGCCAGCAGCTTAAGGGGCGGGACGGCCTCCTACGAGCAGTACTTC. Translating it yields CASSLRGGTASYEQYF.

The gene calls are TRBV6-5 and TRBJ2-7; no definite D call. Germline CDR1 is MNHEY and CDR2 is SVGAGI. This CDR3 contains 13 residues. Trimming pared 6 bases from V and 3 bases from J, leaving 12 bases between. CDR3 sequence: CASSPRAYYEQYF. CDR3 in DNA: TGTGCCAGCAGCCCCCGGGCTTACTACGAGCAGTACTTC.